This note documents a single T cell receptor beta chain sequence. Its antigen remains unknown. This may be a read error: a much more frequent sequence differs by one nucleotide. The data derive from a study of T cell repertoires in cytomegalovirus infection. Across the whole study: Both CMV infection and a matching HLA type were indicated by public TCR beta signatures. Study conclusions and caveats: Summed frequency of shared TCR beta families picked out CMV carriers who also had the relevant HLA. In two of eight donors, the top clonotype was HLA-C-restricted CMV-specific.

Germline-derived CDR1 and CDR2 are SGHNT and YYREEE (reference sequence). With V trimmed by 4 bases and J by 4 bases, 13 bases remained unmatched. The CDR3 runs 17 residues. TCRdb ran MiXCR on the reads and lists one entry per CDR3 protein. This table has hundreds of thousands of distinct CDR3 sequences, roughly a tenth appearing once. The sequencing sample was made of PBMCs. The receptor was derived from a human donor in good health (CMV status not recorded). Some clones in this sample may be carry-over from other donors' samples. The chain couples TRBV5-4 to TRBJ2-1, with 8 bases lining up with TRBD2. The CDR3: CASSVGLVAGTYNEQFF. The CDR3 DNA is TGTGCCAGCAGCGTGGGGTTAGTAGCGGGGACTTACAATGAGCAGTTCTTC. Combining the CDR3 with reference TRBV5-4 and TRBJ2-1 gives the whole variable domain ETGVTQSPTHLIKTRGQQVTLRCSSQSGHNTVSWYQQALGQGPQFIFQYYREEENGRGNFPPRFSGLQFPNYSSELNVNALELDDSALYLCASSVGLVAGTYNEQFFGPGTRLTVL.